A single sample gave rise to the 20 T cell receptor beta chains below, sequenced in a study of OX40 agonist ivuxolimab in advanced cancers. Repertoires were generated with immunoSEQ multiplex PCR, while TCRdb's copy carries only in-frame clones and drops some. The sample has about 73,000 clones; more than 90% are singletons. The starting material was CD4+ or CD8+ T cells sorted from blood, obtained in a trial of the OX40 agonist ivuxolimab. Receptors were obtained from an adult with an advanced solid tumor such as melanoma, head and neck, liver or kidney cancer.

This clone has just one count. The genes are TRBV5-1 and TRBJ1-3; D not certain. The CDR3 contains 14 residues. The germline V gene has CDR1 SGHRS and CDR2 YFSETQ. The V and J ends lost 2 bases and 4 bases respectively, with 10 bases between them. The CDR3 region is CASSFGTEGNTIYF. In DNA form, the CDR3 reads TGCGCCAGCAGCTTTGGAACGGAGGGAAACACCATATATTTT.

The chain's CDR3 is CASSLDPGLYEQYF. CDR3 coding DNA: TGTGCCAGCAGTTTGGACCCCGGGCTTTACGAGCAGTACTTC. This chain connects TRBV27 to TRBJ2-7, with unresolved D. This CDR3 spans 14 amino acids. V was clipped by 3 bases and J by 4 bases, with 13 bases between them. Per germline, CDR1 MNHEY and CDR2 SMNVEV (reference sequence).

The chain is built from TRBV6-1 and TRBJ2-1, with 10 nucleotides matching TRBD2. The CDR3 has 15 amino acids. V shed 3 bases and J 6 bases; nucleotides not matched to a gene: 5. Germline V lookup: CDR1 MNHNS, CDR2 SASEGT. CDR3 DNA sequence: TGTGCCAGCAGTGAGTCTAGCGGGGGAGGCAATGAGCAGTTCTTC. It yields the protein CASSESSGGGNEQFF.

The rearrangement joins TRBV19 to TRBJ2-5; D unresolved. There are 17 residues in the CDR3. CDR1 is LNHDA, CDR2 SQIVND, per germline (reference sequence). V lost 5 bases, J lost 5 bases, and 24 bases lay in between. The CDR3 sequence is CASSPEPEVAGGETQYF. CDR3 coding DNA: TGTGCCAGTAGTCCGGAGCCCGAGGTAGCTGGTGGGGAGACCCAGTACTTC.

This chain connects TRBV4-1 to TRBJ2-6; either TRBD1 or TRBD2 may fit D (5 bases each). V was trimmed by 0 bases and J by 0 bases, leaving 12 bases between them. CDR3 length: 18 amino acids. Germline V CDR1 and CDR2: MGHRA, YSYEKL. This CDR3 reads CASSQDQVGVSGANVLTF. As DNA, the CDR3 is TGCGCCAGCAGCCAAGATCAGGTGGGGGTCTCTGGGGCCAACGTCCTGACTTTC.

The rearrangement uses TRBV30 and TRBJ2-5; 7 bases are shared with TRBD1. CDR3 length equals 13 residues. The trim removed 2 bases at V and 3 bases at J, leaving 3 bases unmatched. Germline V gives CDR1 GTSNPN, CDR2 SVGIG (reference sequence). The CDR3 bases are TGTGCCTGGAGTAATGGGACAGAAGAGACCCAGTACTTC. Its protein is CAWSNGTEETQYF.

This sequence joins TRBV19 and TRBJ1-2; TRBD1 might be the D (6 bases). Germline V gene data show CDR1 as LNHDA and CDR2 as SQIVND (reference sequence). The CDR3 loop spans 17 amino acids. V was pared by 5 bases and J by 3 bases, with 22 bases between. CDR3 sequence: CASSDSGQRGRDYGYTF. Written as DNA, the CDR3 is TGTGCCAGTAGTGATTCCGGACAGCGGGGTCGGGACTATGGCTACACCTTC.

Here the CDR3 reads CASSSDSHRRETQYF. CDR3 nucleotides: TGTGCCAGCAGCTCGGACAGTCATCGCAGGGAGACCCAGTACTTC. The chain combines TRBV7-9 with TRBJ2-5, with a possible D match to TRBD1 (6 bases). Germline assignment: CDR1 SEHNR and CDR2 FQNEAQ (reference sequence). Trimming pared 4 bases from V and 5 bases from J, leaving 17 bases between. This CDR3 spans 15 amino acids.

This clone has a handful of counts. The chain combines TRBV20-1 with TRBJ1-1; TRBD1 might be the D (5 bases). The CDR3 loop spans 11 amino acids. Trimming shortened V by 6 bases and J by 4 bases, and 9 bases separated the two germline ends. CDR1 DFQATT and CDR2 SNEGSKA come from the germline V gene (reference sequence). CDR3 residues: CSAPGGTEAFF. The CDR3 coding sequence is TGCAGTGCCCCCGGGGGCACTGAAGCTTTCTTT.

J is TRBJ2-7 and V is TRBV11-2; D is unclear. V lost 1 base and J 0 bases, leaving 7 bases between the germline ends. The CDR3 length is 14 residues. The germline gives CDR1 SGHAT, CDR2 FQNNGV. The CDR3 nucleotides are TGTGCCAGCAGCTTAGTGTACAGCTCCTACGAGCAGTACTTC. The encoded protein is CASSLVYSSYEQYF.

CDR3 coding DNA: TGTGCCAGCAGCGCCGGGGAGGGACCTGGCTCCTACAATGAGCAGTTCTTC. It yields the protein CASSAGEGPGSYNEQFF. V usage is TRBV9 and J usage is TRBJ2-1, with 7 positions matching TRBD2. Trimming removed 3 bases from V and 0 bases from J; junction bases left unmatched: 9. CDR3 length: 17 residues. In germline, CDR1 is SGDLS, CDR2 YYNGEE.

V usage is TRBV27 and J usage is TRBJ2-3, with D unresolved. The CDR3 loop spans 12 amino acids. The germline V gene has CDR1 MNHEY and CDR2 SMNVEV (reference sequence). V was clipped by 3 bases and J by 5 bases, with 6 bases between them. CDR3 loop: CASSFFRDTQYF. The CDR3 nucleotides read TGTGCCAGCAGTTTTTTCAGAGATACGCAGTATTTT.

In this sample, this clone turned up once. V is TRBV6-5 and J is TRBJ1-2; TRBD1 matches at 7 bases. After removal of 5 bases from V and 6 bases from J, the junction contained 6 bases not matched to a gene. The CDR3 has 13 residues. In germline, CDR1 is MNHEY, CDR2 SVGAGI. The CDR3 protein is CASSKQGRDGYTF. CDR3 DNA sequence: TGTGCCAGCAGTAAACAGGGGAGGGATGGCTACACCTTC.

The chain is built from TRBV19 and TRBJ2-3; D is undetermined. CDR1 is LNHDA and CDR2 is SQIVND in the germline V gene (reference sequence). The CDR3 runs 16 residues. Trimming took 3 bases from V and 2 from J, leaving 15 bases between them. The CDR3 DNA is TGTGCCAGTAGTATTCAGGACCGGTCTGCCACAGATACGCAGTATTTT. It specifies CASSIQDRSATDTQYF. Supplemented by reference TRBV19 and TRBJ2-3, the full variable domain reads DGGITQSPKYLFRKEGQNVTLSCEQNLNHDAMYWYRQDPGQGLRLIYYSQIVNDFQKGDIAEGYSVSREKKESFPLTVTSAQKNPTAFYLCASSIQDRSATDTQYFGPGTRLTVL.

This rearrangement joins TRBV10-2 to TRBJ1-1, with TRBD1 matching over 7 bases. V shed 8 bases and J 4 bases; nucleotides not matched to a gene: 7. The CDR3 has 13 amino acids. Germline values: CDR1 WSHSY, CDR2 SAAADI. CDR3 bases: TGCGCCAGCGGACCGACAGGGACCACTGAAGCTTTCTTT. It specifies CASGPTGTTEAFF.

The CDR3 region is CASSGQGGNTEAFF. CDR3 DNA sequence: TGTGCCAGCAGCGGTCAGGGGGGGAACACTGAAGCTTTCTTT. This rearrangement joins TRBV9 to TRBJ1-1; 7 nucleotides agree with TRBD1. V lost 3 bases to trimming and J lost 1 base; unmatched junction nucleotides: 3. The V gene's germline CDR1 is SGDLS and CDR2 YYNGEE. The CDR3 contains 14 residues. The full variable domain, rest sourced from reference TRBV9 and TRBJ1-1, is DSGVTQTPKHLITATGQRVTLRCSPRSGDLSVYWYQQSLDQGLQFLIQYYNGEERAKGNILERFSAQQFPDLHSELNLSSLELGDSALYFCASSGQGGNTEAFFGQGTRLTVV.

As DNA, the CDR3 is TGCGCCAGCAGTGACGGATTCTCCTACGAGCAGTACTTC. Translating gives CASSDGFSYEQYF. This chain uses TRBV10-1 with TRBJ2-7; D gene unclear. The CDR3 totals 13 residues. In germline, CDR1 is WNHNN, CDR2 SYGVQD (reference sequence). Trimming left V 3 bases short and J 0 bases short, with 6 bases between.

The CDR3 sequence: CASRSVQGALETQYF. The CDR3 DNA reads as TGTGCCAGCCGGTCAGTACAGGGGGCTTTAGAGACCCAGTACTTC. V and J are TRBV13 and TRBJ2-5; TRBD1 agrees at 9 bases. V dropped 8 bases and J dropped 4; count of bases not matched to a gene: 11. This CDR3 contains 15 residues. In germline, CDR1 is PRHDT, CDR2 FYEKMQ (reference sequence).

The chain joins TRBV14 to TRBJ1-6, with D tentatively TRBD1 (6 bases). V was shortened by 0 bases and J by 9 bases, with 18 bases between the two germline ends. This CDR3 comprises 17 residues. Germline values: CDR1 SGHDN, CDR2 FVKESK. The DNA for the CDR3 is TGTGCCAGCAGCCAAGATCTTGGGCAGGGGATTAGTTCACCCCTCCACTTT. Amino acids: CASSQDLGQGISSPLHF.

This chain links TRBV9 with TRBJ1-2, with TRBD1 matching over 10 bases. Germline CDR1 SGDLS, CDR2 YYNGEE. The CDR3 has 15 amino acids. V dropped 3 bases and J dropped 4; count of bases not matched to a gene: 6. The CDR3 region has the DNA TGTGCCAGCAGCGGGGACAGGGGAGTCTTCTATGGCTACACCTTC. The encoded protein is CASSGDRGVFYGYTF.